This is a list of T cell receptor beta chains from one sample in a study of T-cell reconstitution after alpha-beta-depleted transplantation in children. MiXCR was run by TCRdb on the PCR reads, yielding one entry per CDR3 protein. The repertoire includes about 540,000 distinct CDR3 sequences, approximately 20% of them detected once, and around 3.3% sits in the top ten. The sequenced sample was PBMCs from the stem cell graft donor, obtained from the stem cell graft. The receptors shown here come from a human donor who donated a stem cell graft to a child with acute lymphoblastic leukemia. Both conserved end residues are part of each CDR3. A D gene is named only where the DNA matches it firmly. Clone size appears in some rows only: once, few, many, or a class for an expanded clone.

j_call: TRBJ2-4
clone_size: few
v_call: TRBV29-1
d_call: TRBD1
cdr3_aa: CSVEDQGALAKNIQYF
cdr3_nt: TGCAGCGTTGAAGACCAGGGGGCTTTAGCCAAAAACATTCAGTACTTC

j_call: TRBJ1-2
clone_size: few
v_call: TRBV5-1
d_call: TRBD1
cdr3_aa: CASSKTGQEYNYGYTF
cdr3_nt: TGCGCCAGCAGCAAGACAGGACAGGAGTACAACTATGGCTACACCTTC

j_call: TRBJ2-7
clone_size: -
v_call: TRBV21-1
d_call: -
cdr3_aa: CAHRKLGPTQTRDSSYEQYF
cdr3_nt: TGTGCCCATCGTAAGCTTGGGCCAACGCAAACTCGGGACAGCTCCTACGAGCAGTACTTC

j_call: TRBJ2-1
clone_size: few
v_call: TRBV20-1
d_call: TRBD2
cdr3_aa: CSARDRIAGAMNEQFF
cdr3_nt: TGCAGTGCTAGAGATCGAATAGCGGGAGCCATGAATGAGCAGTTCTTC

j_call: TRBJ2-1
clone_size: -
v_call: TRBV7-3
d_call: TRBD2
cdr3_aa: CASSEGITSGTYNEQFF
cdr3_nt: TGTGCCAGCAGCGAAGGTATTACTAGCGGGACCTACAATGAGCAGTTCTTC

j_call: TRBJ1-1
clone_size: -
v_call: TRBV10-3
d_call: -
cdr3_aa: CAISESARWNTEAFF
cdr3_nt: TGTGCCATCAGTGAGTCTGCAAGGTGGAACACTGAAGCTTTCTTT

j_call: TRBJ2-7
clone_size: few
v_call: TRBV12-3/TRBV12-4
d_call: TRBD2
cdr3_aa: CASSLLAGGREQYF
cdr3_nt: TGTGCCAGCAGTTTACTAGCGGGAGGGCGCGAGCAGTACTTC

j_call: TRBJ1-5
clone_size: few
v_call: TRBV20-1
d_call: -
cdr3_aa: CSARVVQGYSNQPQHF
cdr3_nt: TGCAGTGCTAGAGTTGTACAGGGTTATAGCAATCAGCCCCAGCATTTT

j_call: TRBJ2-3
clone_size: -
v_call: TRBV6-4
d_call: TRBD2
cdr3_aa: CASKETLAGSRDTQYF
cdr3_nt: TGTGCCAGCAAAGAAACACTAGCGGGAAGTAGAGATACGCAGTATTTT

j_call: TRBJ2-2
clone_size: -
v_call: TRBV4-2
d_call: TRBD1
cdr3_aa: CASSQDLTGAGELFF
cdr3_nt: TGTGCCAGCAGCCAGGATCTGACAGGGGCCGGGGAGCTGTTTTTT

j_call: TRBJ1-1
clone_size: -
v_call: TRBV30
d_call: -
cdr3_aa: CAWGWIATSPEAFF
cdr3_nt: TGTGCCTGGGGATGGATAGCTACTAGCCCTGAAGCTTTCTTT

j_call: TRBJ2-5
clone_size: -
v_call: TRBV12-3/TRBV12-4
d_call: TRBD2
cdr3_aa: CASSFTGLAGGWWGTQYF
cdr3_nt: TGTGCCAGCAGTTTCACCGGACTAGCGGGAGGGTGGTGGGGGACCCAGTACTTC

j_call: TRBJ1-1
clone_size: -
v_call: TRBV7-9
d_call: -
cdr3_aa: CASSFEARNTEAFF
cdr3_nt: TGTGCCAGCAGCTTCGAGGCAAGGAACACTGAAGCTTTCTTT

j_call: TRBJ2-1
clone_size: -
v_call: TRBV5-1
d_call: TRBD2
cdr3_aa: CASSLDSGRAPIHEQFF
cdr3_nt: TGCGCCAGCAGCTTAGACAGCGGGAGGGCCCCCATTCATGAGCAGTTCTTC